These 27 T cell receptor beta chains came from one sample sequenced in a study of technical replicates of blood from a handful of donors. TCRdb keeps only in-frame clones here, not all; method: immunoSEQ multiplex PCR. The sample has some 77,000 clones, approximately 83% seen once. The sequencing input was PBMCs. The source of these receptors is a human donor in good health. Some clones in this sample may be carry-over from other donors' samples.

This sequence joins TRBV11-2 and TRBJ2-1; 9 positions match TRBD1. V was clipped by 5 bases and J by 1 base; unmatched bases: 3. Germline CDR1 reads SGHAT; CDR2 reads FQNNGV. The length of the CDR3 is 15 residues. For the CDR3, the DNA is TGTGCCAGCAGCCGGGGACAGGGATCCTACAATGAGCAGTTCTTC. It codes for CASSRGQGSYNEQFF.

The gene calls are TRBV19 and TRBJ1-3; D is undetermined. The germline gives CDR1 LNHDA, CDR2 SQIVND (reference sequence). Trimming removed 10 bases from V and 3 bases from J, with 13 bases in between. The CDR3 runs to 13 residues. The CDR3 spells CATSETDGNTIYF. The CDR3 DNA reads TGTGCCACCTCGGAGACGGATGGAAACACCATATATTTT.

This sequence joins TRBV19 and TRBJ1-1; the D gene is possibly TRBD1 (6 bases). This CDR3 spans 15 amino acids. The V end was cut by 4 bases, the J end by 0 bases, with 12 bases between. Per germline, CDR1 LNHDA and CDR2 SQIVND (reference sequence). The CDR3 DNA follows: TGTGCCAGTAGTACAGCGACAGGAGTGAACACTGAAGCTTTCTTT. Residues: CASSTATGVNTEAFF.

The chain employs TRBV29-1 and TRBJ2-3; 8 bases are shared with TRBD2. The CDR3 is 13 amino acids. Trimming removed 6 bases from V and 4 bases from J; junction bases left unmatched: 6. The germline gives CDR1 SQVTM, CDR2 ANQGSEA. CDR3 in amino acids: CSVRGGRADTQYF. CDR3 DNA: TGCAGCGTCCGCGGGGGGAGGGCAGATACGCAGTATTTT.

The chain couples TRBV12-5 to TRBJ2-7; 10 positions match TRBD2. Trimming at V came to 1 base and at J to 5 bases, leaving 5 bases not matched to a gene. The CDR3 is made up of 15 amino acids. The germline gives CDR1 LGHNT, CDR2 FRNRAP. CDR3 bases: TGTGCTAGTGGTTTGGAACCTAGCGGGAGTAACGAGCAGTACTTC. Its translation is CASGLEPSGSNEQYF.

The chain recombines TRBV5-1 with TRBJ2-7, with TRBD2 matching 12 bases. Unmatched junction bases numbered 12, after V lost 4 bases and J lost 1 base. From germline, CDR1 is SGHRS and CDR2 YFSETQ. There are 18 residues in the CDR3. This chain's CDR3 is CASSDGTSGSYLSYEQYF. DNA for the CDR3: TGCGCCAGCAGCGACGGGACTAGCGGGTCCTACTTATCCTACGAGCAGTACTTC. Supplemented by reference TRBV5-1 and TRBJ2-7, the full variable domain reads KAGVTQTPRYLIKTRGQQVTLSCSPISGHRSVSWYQQTPGQGLQFLFEYFSETQRNKGNFPGRFSGRQFSNSRSEMNVSTLELGDSALYLCASSDGTSGSYLSYEQYFGPGTRLTVT.

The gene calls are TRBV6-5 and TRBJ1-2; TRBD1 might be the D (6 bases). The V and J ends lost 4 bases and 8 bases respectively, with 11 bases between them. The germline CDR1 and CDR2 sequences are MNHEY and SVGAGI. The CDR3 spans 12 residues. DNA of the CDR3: TGTGCCAGCAGTTTCAACAGGGTCGGCTACACCTTC. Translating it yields CASSFNRVGYTF.

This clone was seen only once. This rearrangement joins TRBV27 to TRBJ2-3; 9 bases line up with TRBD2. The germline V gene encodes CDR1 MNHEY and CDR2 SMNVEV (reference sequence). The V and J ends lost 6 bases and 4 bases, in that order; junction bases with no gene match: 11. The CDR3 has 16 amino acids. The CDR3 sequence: CASRREVGLAPDTQYF. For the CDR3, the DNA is TGTGCCAGCAGGAGGGAGGTGGGACTAGCTCCAGATACGCAGTATTTT.

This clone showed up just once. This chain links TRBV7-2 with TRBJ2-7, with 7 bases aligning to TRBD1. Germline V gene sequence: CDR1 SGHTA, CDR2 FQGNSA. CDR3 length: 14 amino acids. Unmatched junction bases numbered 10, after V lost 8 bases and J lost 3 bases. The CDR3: CASGLQGQNYEQYF. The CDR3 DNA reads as TGTGCCAGCGGATTACAGGGGCAGAACTACGAGCAGTACTTC.

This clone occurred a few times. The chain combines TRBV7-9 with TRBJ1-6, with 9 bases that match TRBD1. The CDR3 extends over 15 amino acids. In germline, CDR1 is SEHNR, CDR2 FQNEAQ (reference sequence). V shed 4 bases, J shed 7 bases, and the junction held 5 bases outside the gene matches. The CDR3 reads CASSYRDRANSPLHF. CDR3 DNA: TGTGCCAGCAGCTATAGGGACAGGGCAAATTCACCCCTCCACTTT.

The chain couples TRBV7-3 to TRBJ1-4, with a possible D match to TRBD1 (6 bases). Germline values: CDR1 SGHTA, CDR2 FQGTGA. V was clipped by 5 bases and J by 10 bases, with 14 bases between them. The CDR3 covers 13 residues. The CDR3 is CASSPVEGGKLFF. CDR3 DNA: TGTGCCAGCAGCCCCGTTGAAGGGGGAAAACTGTTTTTT.

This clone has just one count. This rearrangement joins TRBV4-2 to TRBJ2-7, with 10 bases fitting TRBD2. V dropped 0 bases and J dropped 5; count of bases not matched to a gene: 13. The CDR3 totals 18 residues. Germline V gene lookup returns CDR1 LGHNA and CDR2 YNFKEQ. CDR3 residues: CASSQELATSGRSHEQYF. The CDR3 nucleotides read TGTGCCAGCAGCCAAGAATTGGCGACTAGCGGGCGCTCTCACGAGCAGTACTTC.

DNA of the CDR3: TGTGCCAGCAGTGGTTACACGAACACTGAAGCTTTCTTT. Protein: CASSGYTNTEAFF. This chain uses TRBV25-1 with TRBJ1-1; D is uncertain. Germline CDR1 reads MGHDK; CDR2 reads SYGVNS. V was shortened by 4 bases and J by 1 base, with 7 bases between the two germline ends. The CDR3 covers 13 residues.

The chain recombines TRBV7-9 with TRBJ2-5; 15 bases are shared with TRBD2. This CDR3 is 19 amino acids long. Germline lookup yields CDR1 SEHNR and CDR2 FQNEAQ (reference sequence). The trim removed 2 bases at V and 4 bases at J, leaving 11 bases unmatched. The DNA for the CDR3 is TGTGCCAGCAGCTTACGGCCCGGACTAGCGGGAGGGCCGCGAGAGACCCAGTACTTC. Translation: CASSLRPGLAGGPRETQYF.

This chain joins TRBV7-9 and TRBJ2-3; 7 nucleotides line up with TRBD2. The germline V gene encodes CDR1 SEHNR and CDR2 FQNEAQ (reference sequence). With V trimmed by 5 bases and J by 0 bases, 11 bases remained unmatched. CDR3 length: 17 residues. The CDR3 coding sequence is TGTGCCAGCAGCCCACTAGGTATGCGGGGGAGCACAGATACGCAGTATTTT. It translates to CASSPLGMRGSTDTQYF.

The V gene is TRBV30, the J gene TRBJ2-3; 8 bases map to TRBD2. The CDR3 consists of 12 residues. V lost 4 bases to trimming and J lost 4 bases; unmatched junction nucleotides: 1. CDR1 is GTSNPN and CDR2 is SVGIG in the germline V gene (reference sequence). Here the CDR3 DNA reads TGTGCCTGGACTAGCGGGTCAGATACGCAGTATTTT. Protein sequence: CAWTSGSDTQYF. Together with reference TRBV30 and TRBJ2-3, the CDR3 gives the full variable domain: SQTIHQWPATLVQPVGSPLSLECTVEGTSNPNLYWYRQAAGRGLQLLFYSVGIGQISSEVPQNLSASRPQDRQFILSSKKLLLSDSGFYLCAWTSGSDTQYFGPGTRLTVL.

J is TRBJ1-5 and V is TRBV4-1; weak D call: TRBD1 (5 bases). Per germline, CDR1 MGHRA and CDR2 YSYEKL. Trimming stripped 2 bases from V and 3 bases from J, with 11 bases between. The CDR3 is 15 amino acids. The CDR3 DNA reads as TGCGCCAGCAGCCAACTTCAGGGTCCCAATCAGCCCCAGCATTTT. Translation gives CASSQLQGPNQPQHF.

CDR3 amino acids: CASSTGGAYNSPLHF. DNA for the CDR3: TGTGCCAGTAGTACAGGGGGCGCGTATAATTCACCCCTCCACTTT. The V gene is TRBV19, the J gene TRBJ1-6, with 8 bases fitting TRBD1. V shed 4 bases, J shed 4 bases, and the junction held 3 bases outside the gene matches. This CDR3 contains 15 residues. Germline-derived CDR1 and CDR2 are LNHDA and SQIVND (reference sequence).

This chain's CDR3 is CASSQDGANTEAFF. CDR3 in DNA: TGCGCCAGCAGCCAAGATGGGGCAAACACTGAAGCTTTCTTT. This rearrangement joins TRBV4-1 to TRBJ1-1; maybe TRBD1 (5 bases). Germline CDR1 reads MGHRA; CDR2 reads YSYEKL. Trimming left V 0 bases short and J 2 bases short, with 7 bases between. This CDR3 spans 14 amino acids.

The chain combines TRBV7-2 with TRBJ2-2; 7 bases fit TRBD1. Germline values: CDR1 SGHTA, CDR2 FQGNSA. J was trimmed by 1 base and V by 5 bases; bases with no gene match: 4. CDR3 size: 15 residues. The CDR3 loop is CASSIRTGNTGELFF. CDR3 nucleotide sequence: TGTGCCAGCAGCATAAGGACAGGGAACACCGGGGAGCTGTTTTTT.

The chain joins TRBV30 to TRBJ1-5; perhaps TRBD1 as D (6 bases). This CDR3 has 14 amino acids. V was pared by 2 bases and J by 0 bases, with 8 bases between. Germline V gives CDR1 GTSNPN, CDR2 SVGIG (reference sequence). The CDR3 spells CAWSTTGSNQPQHF. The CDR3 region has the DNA TGTGCCTGGAGTACGACAGGTAGCAATCAGCCCCAGCATTTT. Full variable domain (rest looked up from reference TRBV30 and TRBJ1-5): SQTIHQWPATLVQPVGSPLSLECTVEGTSNPNLYWYRQAAGRGLQLLFYSVGIGQISSEVPQNLSASRPQDRQFILSSKKLLLSDSGFYLCAWSTTGSNQPQHFGDGTRLSIL.

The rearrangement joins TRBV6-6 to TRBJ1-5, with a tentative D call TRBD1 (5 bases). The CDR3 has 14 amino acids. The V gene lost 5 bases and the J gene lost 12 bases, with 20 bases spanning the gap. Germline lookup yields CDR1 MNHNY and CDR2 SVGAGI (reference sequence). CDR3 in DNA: TGTGCCAGCAGTCAAAGACAGAACAATCAGGGCCAGCATTTT. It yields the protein CASSQRQNNQGQHF.

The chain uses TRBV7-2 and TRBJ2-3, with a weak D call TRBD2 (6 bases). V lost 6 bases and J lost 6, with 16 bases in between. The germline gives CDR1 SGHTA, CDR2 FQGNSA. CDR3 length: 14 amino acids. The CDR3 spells CASSRGLLGDTQYF. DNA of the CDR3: TGTGCCAGCAGTCGGGGACTGCTAGGGGATACGCAGTATTTT.

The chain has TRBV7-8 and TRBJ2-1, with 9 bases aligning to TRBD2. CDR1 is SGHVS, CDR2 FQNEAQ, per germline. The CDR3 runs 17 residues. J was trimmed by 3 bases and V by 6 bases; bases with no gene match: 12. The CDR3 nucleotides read TGTGCCAGCAGTTTTGCTATTGGACTAGCGTACTACAATGAGCAGTTCTTC. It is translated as CASSFAIGLAYYNEQFF.

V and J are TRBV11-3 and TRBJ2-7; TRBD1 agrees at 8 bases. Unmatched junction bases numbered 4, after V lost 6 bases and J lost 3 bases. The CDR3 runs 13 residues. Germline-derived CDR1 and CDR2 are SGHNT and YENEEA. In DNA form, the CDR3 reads TGTGCCAGCAGTTACAGGGGGAACTACGAGCAGTACTTC. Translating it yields CASSYRGNYEQYF. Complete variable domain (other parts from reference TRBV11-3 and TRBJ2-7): EAGVVQSPRYKIIEKKQPVAFWCNPISGHNTLYWYLQNLGQGPELLIRYENEEAVDDSQLPKDRFSAERLKGVDSTLKIQPAELGDSAVYLCASSYRGNYEQYFGPGTRLTVT.

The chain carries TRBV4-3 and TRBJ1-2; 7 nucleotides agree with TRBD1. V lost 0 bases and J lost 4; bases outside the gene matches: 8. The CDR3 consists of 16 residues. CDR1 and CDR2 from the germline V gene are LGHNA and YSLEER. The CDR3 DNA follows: TGCGCCAGCAGCCAAGATAGGACAGGCAGCATCTATGGCTACACCTTC. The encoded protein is CASSQDRTGSIYGYTF.

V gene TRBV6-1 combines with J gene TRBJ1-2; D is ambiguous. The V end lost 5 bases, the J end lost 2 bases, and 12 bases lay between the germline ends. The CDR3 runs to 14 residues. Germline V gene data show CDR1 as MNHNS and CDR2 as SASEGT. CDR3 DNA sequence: TGTGCCAGCAGTAAGCAGACGGGGAACTATGGCTACACCTTC. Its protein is CASSKQTGNYGYTF.